The 2 T cell receptor beta chains below come from one sample, sequenced in a study of regulatory T cells in long-lasting Graves disease. Regarding time point: newly diagnosed GD, antithyroid drugs for less than 3 months. RNA extracted from PBMCs served as the sequencing template. Construction of the TCR beta libraries employed iRepertoire HTBI primers in conjunction with Arm-PCR of CDR3 regions. MiXCR, run by TCRdb on the multiplex PCR reads, gives a single entry per CDR3 protein. Among 200,000 to 250,000 distinct CDR3 sequences listed, around 20% were seen once. In addition, the sample was reused for a study of T cells in Graves' hyperthyroidism and ophthalmopathy.

This material consisted of peripheral blood mononuclear cells (PBMCs), taken at new diagnosis, from a patient treated with antithyroid drugs. These receptors all come from a woman younger than 45 with Graves disease.

This clonotype was observed at least ten times. V gene TRBV9 combines with J gene TRBJ2-3, with 7 bases lining up with TRBD1. V trimming: 3 bases; J trimming: 4 bases; junction bases outside the gene matches: 11. In germline, CDR1 is SGDLS, CDR2 YYNGEE. This CDR3 region has 16 residues. The CDR3: CASSGDREALADTQYF. The CDR3 DNA reads TGTGCCAGCAGCGGTGACAGGGAAGCCCTGGCAGATACGCAGTATTTT. The whole variable domain, filled in from reference TRBV9 and TRBJ2-3, reads DSGVTQTPKHLITATGQRVTLRCSPRSGDLSVYWYQQSLDQGLQFLIQYYNGEERAKGNILERFSAQQFPDLHSELNLSSLELGDSALYFCASSGDREALADTQYFGPGTRLTVL.

There are many counts of this clonotype. The chain joins TRBV12-3 or TRBV12-4 to TRBJ1-3; D remains ambiguous. V lost 0 bases and J 2 bases, leaving 5 bases between the germline ends. The CDR3 consists of 14 residues. CDR3 sequence reads: CASSLAGTGNTIYF. CDR3 bases: TGTGCCAGCAGTTTAGCGGGGACTGGAAACACCATATATTTT.